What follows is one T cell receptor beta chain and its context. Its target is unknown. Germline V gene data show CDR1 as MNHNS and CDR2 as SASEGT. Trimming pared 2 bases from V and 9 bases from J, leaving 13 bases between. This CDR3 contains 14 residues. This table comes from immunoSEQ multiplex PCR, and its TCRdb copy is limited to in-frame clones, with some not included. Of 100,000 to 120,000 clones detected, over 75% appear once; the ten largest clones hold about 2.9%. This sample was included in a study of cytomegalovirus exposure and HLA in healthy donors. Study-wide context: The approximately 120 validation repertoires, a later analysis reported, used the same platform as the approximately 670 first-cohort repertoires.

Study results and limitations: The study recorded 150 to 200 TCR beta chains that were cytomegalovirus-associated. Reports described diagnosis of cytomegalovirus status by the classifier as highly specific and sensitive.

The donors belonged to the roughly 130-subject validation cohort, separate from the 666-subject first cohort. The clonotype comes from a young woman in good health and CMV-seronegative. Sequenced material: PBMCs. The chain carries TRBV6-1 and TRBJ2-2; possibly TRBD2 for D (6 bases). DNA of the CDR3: TGTGCCAGCAGTGAAATTGGCGGGATCCGGGAGCTGTTTTTT. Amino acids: CASSEIGGIRELFF.